This record concerns one T cell receptor beta chain sequence. This record belongs to a study of CD8+CD57+ T cells in acquired aplastic anemia. Using genomic DNA as the template, TCR beta VDJ and CDR3 profiling was carried out. TCRdb redid the calling of the reads with MiXCR, one entry per CDR3 protein. The table has some 200,000 distinct CDR3 sequences, more than 45% seen once; the top ten hold about 9.7%. Previously, flow cytometry had revealed CD8+CD57+ cell expansion in the patients chosen for sequencing. When blood sampling took place, the patients had received no therapy. The V end lost 0 bases, the J end lost 2 bases, and 10 bases lay between the germline ends. The CDR3 has 15 residues. Germline values: CDR1 KGHSH, CDR2 LQKENI.

V usage is TRBV18 and J usage is TRBJ1-2; no reliable D call. The clonotype was recovered from a human donor with aplastic anemia. What was sequenced was sorted CD4+, CD8+, or CD8+CD57+ T cells (not recorded which) from PBMCs. The CDR3, as DNA: TGTGCCAGCTCACCACCGGGAGGGCCCAACTATGGCTACACCTTC. Translation: CASSPPGGPNYGYTF.